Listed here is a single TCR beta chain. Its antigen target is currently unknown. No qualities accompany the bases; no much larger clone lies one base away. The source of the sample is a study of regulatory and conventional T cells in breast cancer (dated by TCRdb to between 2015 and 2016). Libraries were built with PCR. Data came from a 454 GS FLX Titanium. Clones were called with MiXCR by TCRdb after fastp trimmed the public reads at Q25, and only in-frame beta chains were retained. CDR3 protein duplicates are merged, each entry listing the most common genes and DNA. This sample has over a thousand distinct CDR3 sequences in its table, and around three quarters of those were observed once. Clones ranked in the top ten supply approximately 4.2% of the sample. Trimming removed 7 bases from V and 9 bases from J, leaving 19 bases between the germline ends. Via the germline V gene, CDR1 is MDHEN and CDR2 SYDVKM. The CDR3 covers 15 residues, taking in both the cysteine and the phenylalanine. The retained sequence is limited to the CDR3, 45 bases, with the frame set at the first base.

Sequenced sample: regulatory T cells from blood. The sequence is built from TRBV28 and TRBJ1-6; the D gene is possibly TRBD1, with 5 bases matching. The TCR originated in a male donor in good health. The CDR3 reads CASIPTGTPGSPLHF. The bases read TGTGCCAGCATCCCGACCGGGACTCCAGGTTCACCCCTCCACTTT.